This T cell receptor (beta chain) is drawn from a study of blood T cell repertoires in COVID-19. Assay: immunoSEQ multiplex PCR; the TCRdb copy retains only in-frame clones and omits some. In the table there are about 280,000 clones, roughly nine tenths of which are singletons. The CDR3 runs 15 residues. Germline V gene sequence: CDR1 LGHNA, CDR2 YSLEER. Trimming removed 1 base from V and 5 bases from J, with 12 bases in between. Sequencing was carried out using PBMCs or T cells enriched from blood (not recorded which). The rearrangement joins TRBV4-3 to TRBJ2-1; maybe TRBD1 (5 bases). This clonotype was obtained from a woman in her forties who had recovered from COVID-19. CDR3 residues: CASSQVWGQHNEQFF. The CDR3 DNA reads TGCGCCAGCAGCCAAGTTTGGGGCCAACACAATGAGCAGTTCTTC.